The sequence of this T cell receptor (beta chain) was determined in a study of human T cells and chemical hapten exposure. Time point denoted: pre-sensitization, week 0. Documented treatment: therapeutic diphenylcyclopropenone sensitization with weekly scalp DPC. A single record per CDR3 protein comes from TCRdb applying MiXCR to the RACE reads. Of about 120,000 distinct CDR3 sequences listed, about 14% are singletons. This TCR was sampled from a woman aged 18 to 35 with alopecia areata. Some clones in this sample may be carry-over from other donors' samples. Here the sequenced sample was whole blood, taken in connection with sensitization to the hapten diphenylcyclopropenone (DPC).

The CDR3 DNA sequence: TGTGCCAGCAGTTTTGGAAGGGAAAGCTACGAGCAGTACTTC. It yields the protein CASSFGRESYEQYF. The J gene is TRBJ2-7, the V gene TRBV12-3 or TRBV12-4; D gene unclear. Trimming removed 3 bases at V and 3 bases at J, with 12 bases between. The CDR3 covers 14 residues.